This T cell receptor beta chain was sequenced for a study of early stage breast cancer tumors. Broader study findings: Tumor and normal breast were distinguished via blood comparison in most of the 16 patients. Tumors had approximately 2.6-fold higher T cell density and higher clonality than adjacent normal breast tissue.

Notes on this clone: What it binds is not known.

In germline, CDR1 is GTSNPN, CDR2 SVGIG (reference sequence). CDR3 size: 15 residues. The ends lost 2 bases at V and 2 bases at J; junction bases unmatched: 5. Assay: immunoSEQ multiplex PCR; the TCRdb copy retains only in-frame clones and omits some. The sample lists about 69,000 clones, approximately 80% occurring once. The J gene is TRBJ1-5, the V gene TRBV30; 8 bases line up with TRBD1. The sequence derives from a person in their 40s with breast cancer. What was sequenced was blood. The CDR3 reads CAWSSTGGGNQPQHF. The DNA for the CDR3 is TGTGCCTGGAGTTCAACAGGGGGTGGCAATCAGCCCCAGCATTTT.